This paragraph reports one T cell receptor (beta chain). Its target is unknown. The source of the sample is a study of Tregs in tolerant kidney transplant recipients. Overall study: CD4+CD25+CD127- cells came from approximately three-day belatacept mixed lymphocyte reactions, some with roughly five-day graft donor restimulation. Sorting used antibodies to exclude donor cells.

Some clones are missing from TCRdb's copy, which holds only in-frame ones; the method was immunoSEQ multiplex PCR. The sample yields tens of thousands of clones, roughly 95% seen once. Germline V gene lookup returns CDR1 KGHSH and CDR2 LQKENI. This CDR3 spans 15 amino acids. The V end lost 2 bases, the J end lost 7 bases, and 15 bases lay between the germline ends. J is TRBJ2-1 and V is TRBV18; D might be TRBD2 (6 bases). The receptor was derived from a human donor in good health. The material sequenced was Tregs from blood cultured with allogeneic cells. Here the CDR3 DNA reads TGTGCCAGCTCACCAAATTTGGGCGGGGAAAATGAGCAGTTCTTC. Protein product: CASSPNLGGENEQFF.